The sequence of this T cell receptor (beta chain) was determined in a study of T cell responses to AZD1222 COVID-19 vaccine. Notes on the study in general: Spike-specific TCR breadth and depth went up after people got two AZD1222 doses.

The assay was immunoSEQ multiplex PCR, and TCRdb's table has in-frame clones only and misses some. The data contain 65,000 to 90,000 clones, about 90% of them singletons. V lost 2 bases and J 7 bases, leaving 12 bases between the germline ends. The V gene's germline CDR1 is MNHEY and CDR2 SVGAGI. The CDR3 is 15 residues long. A remark on this clone: Antigen unknown.

The TCR was taken from an adult in good health. V is TRBV6-5 and J is TRBJ1-6; weak D call: TRBD1 (6 bases). The sample here was peripheral blood, taken on day 0 of AZD1222 vaccination. The DNA for the CDR3 is TGTGCCAGCAGTTACACTCCGGACAGAAATTCACCCCTCCACTTT. Its translation: CASSYTPDRNSPLHF.